The clone carrying this T cell receptor (beta chain) was picked up a small number of times. Trimming cost V 1 base and J 5 bases, with 15 bases left between them. The CDR3 is 16 residues long. Each CDR3 protein gets one entry after TCRdb re-called the reads with MiXCR. The sample lists approximately 97,000 distinct CDR3 sequences, around a third occurring once. These data originate in a study of type 1 regulatory T cells. The wider study: This in vitro CD4 product, T-allo10, is enriched for Tr1 cells and alloantigen-specific.

The sample consisted of CD4+ T cells, either the whole sample or a sorted fraction (not recorded which). This TCR derives from a human donor in good health. V gene TRBV6-7 combines with J gene TRBJ1-5; the D gene is possibly TRBD1 (5 bases). TRBV6-7 is treated as an ORF (open reading frame) with a function not yet certain. The CDR3 region has the DNA TGTGCCAGCAGTTACTGCCGAGCTGGGGGGGATCAGCCCCAGCATTTT. It codes for CASSYCRAGGDQPQHF.